This T cell receptor (beta chain) was recovered during a study of circulating and synovial CD4+ cells in juvenile arthritis. Using immunoSEQ multiplex PCR, the repertoire was profiled, and TCRdb retains in-frame clones only, with some absent. The sample carries about 34,000 clones, nearly 97% recorded once. The CDR3 is 17 amino acids. Germline V gene lookup returns CDR1 MDHEN and CDR2 SYDVKM. V lost 4 bases to trimming and J lost 0 bases, with 16 bases between them. This receptor was obtained from a human donor with juvenile idiopathic arthritis. The chain is built from TRBV28 and TRBJ2-4; D perhaps matches TRBD1 (5 bases). The sequenced sample was CD4+ T cells from blood. CDR3 loop: CASSSLLGALAKNIQYF. Written as DNA, the CDR3 is TGTGCCAGCAGTTCCCTTCTAGGGGCTTTAGCCAAAAACATTCAGTACTTC. The whole variable domain, remainder taken from reference TRBV28 and TRBJ2-4, is DVKVTQSSRYLVKRTGEKVFLECVQDMDHENMFWYRQDPGLGLRLIYFSYDVKMKEKGDIPEGYSVSREKKERFSLILESASTNQTSMYLCASSSLLGALAKNIQYFGAGTRLSVL.